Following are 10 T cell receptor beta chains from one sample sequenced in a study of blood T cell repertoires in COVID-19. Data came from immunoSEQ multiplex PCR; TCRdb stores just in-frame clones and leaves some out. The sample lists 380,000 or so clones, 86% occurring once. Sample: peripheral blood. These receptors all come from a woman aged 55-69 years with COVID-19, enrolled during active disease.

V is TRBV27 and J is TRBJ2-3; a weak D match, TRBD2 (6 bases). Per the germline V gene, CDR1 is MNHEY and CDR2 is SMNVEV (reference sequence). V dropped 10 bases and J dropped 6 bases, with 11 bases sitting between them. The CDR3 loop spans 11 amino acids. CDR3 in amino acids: CATDSGDTQYF. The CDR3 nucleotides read TGTGCCACCGACAGCGGGGATACGCAGTATTTT.

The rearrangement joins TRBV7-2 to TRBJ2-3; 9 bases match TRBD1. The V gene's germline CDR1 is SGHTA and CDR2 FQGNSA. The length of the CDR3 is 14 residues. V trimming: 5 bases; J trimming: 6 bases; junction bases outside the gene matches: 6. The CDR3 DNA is TGTGCCAGCAGCACCGGGACAGGGACGGATACGCAGTATTTT. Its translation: CASSTGTGTDTQYF.

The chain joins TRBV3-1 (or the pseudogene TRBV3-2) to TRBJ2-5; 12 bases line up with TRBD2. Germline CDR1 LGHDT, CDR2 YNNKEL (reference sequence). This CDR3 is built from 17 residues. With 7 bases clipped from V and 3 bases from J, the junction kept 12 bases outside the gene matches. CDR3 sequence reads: CASTKRGTSGGKETQYF. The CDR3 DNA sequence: TGTGCCAGCACCAAGAGGGGCACTAGCGGGGGGAAAGAGACCCAGTACTTC.

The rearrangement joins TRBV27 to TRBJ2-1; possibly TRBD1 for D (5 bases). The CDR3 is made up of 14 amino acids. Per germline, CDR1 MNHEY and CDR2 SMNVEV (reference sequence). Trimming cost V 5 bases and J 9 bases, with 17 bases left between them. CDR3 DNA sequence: TGTGCCAGCAGTCGACTCCAGGGATTCGGTGAGCAGTTCTTC. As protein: CASSRLQGFGEQFF.

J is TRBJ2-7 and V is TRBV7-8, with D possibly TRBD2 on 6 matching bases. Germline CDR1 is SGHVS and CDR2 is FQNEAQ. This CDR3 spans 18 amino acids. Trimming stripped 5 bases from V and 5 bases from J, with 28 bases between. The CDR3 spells CASSPVVPRGPPTDEQYF. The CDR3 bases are TGTGCCAGCAGCCCTGTTGTTCCGCGGGGCCCCCCAACCGACGAGCAGTACTTC.

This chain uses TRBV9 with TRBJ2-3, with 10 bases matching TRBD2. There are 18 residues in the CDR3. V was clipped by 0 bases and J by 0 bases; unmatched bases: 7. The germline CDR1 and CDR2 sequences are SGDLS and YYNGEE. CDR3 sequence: CASSVGGSGGPSTDTQYF. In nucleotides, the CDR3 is TGTGCCAGCAGCGTAGGTGGTAGCGGGGGGCCAAGCACAGATACGCAGTATTTT.

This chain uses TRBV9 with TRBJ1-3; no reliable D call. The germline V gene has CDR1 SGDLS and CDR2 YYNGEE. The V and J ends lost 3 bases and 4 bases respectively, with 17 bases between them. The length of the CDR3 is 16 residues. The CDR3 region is CASSAFTGAVGNTIYF. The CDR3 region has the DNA TGTGCCAGCAGCGCCTTCACTGGAGCGGTCGGAAACACCATATATTTT.

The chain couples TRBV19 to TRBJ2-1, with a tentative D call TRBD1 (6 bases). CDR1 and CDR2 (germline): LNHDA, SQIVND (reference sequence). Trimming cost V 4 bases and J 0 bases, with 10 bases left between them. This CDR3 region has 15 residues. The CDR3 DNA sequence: TGTGCCAGTAGTACGGGACACCTCTCCTACAATGAGCAGTTCTTC. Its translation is CASSTGHLSYNEQFF.

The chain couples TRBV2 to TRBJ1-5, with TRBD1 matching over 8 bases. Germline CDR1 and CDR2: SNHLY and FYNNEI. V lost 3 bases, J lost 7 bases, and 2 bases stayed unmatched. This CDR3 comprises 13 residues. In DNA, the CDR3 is TGTGCCAGCAGTGACAGGGGGCGGCAGCCCCAGCATTTT. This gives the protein CASSDRGRQPQHF.

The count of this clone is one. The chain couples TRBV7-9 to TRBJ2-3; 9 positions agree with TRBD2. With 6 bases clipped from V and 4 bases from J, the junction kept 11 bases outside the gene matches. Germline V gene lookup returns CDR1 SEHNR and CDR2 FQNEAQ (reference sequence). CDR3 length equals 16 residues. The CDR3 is CASSPPGGGASDTQYF. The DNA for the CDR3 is TGTGCCAGCAGTCCTCCGGGCGGGGGGGCCTCAGATACGCAGTATTTT.